Reported below is one T cell receptor beta chain. Its recognized antigen is unknown. Nothing much larger sits one base from this clone, and base qualities are not available. The same CDR3 can be traced to other DNA sequences in this sample. CDR1 and CDR2 are drawn from the germline V gene: SGHRS, YFSETQ. Spanning cysteine to phenylalanine, the CDR3 consists of 13 amino acids. Only CDR3 DNA remains: 39 bases, in frame from the first base. Relative to germline, V is 4 bases shorter and J is 2 bases shorter, with 9 bases between their ends. Library preparation employed the immunoSEQ multiplex PCR assay. Here the immuneACCESS table is served through TCRdb, limited to in-frame sequences with V and J called. Missing clones are a known gap in these copies; in checked studies unresolved V genes cover under half, and the rest lacks a known reason. Across this sample there are 15,000 to 20,000 clones, with nearly 85% seen only once. Together, the top ten hold more than 1.5% of the sample.

This sample was included in a study of PD-1 blockade in mismatch repair-deficient tumors (dated by TCRdb to about 2017). Looking at the study overall: The trial enrolled 65 to 100 consecutive patients with 12 to 13 mismatch repair-deficient cancer types between 2013 and late 2016, all previously treated and progressing. Tumor-associated T cell clones in the peripheral blood of patients responding to PD-1 blockade were tracked using deep sequencing of TCR CDR3 regions. General findings and caveats noted by the study authors: Tumor-resident clones, often undetectable in blood before treatment, expanded rapidly after pembrolizumab and then contracted, generally before radiologic responses.

For every enrolled patient, mismatch repair deficiency was confirmed by either polymerase chain reaction or immunohistochemistry. TCR sequencing was performed for a few patients who responded to pembrolizumab therapy. The phase II trial prospectively evaluated PD-1 blockade with pembrolizumab in advanced mismatch repair-deficient cancers, independent of tissue of origin. Peripheral blood T cell samples were gathered serially, both before PD-1 blockade started and at multiple time points afterward. Blood sampling times were reported as weeks after the first pembrolizumab dose. Sequenced material: PBMCs, taken less than 25 weeks after starting pembrolizumab. The sequence links TRBV5-1 to TRBJ2-5; D gene: possibly TRBD2, on 6 matching bases. This TCR came from an adult with mismatch repair-deficient cancer. The CDR3 reads CASSRGGQETQYF. The DNA sequence is as follows: TGCGCCAGCAGCCGTGGGGGGCAAGAGACCCAGTACTTC. The full variable domain, with segments outside the CDR3 supplied by the reference TRBV5-1 and TRBJ2-5 proteins, appears as KAGVTQTPRYLIKTRGQQVTLSCSPISGHRSVSWYQQTPGQGLQFLFEYFSETQRNKGNFPGRFSGRQFSNSRSEMNVSTLELGDSALYLCASSRGGQETQYFGPGTRLLVL.